Listed below are T cell receptor beta chains from one sample, sequenced in a study of molecular identifiers for immune sequencing clone quantification. TCRdb fed the PCR reads into MiXCR, producing one record per CDR3 protein. Of about 640,000 distinct CDR3 sequences in the sample, just under 20% were seen once. The material sequenced was naive CD8+ T cells from blood, with Jurkat cell RNA spiked in. All receptors come from a human donor in good health. Some libraries in this study had Jurkat cell RNA spiked in. The CDR3 runs from the conserved cysteine through the conserved F or W.

v_call: TRBV6-6; cdr3_aa: CASSNKQNFQNIQYF
v_call: TRBV20-1; cdr3_aa: CSARDISSGSGNEQLF
v_call: TRBV9; cdr3_aa: CASSVEGTGELFF
v_call: TRBV20-1; cdr3_aa: CSAGELAGTDTQYF
v_call: TRBV7-9; cdr3_aa: CASSSSFGTGVTDTQYF
v_call: TRBV19; cdr3_aa: CASRTGTRGAHEQFF
v_call: TRBV20-1; cdr3_aa: CSASDSPINQPQHF
v_call: TRBV4-1; cdr3_aa: CASSPSSGGYEQYF
v_call: TRBV24-1; cdr3_aa: CATSDVAGTSENTDTQYF
v_call: TRBV7-9; cdr3_aa: CASSFPLREPSGAAFF
v_call: TRBV30; cdr3_aa: CAWSPTVLRTSGEAFF
v_call: TRBV7-9; cdr3_aa: CASCHREETQYF
v_call: TRBV4-1; cdr3_aa: CASSPRPTSGGYNEQFF
v_call: TRBV27; cdr3_aa: CASSLRQFNEKLFF
v_call: TRBV5-5; cdr3_aa: CASSLWTGGNTDTQYF
v_call: TRBV20-1; cdr3_aa: CSARPASTDTQYF
v_call: TRBV7-9; cdr3_aa: CASSPTGAGQQETQYF
v_call: TRBV7-9; cdr3_aa: CASSSGLPRDTQYF
v_call: TRBV12-3/TRBV12-4; cdr3_aa: CASSADRDFEPQHF
v_call: TRBV10-3; cdr3_aa: CAISDGGLAGGTYEQYF